A single sample is the source of the 15 T cell receptor beta chains below, sequenced in a study of a mutant IDH1 vaccine in newly diagnosed glioma. Method: immunoSEQ multiplex PCR; TCRdb's copy keeps in-frame clones and lacks some. The sample holds 20,000 to 30,000 clones, about four fifths seen once. These TCRs are of unknown antigen specificity. Noted time point: week 47, end of study. One vaccine dose held 300 ug of mutant IDH1 20-mer peptide and came with topical imiquimod. The sequenced sample was PBMCs, obtained from a glioma patient whose treatment included an IDH1 peptide vaccine. Every receptor here comes from a man aged 35-49 years with glioma. Some clones in this sample may be carry-over from other donors' samples.

The DNA of the CDR3 is TGTGCCAGCAGCTGGGTGCTAGCGAGATTCGACTCCTACAATGAGCAGTTCTTC. Protein sequence: CASSWVLARFDSYNEQFF. The rearrangement links TRBV5-6 to TRBJ2-1; weak D call: TRBD2 (6 bases). The germline V gene has CDR1 SGHDT and CDR2 YYEEEE. CDR3 length: 18 residues. Trimming left V 3 bases short and J 0 bases short, with 19 bases between. The complete variable domain, with remaining parts taken from reference TRBV5-6 and TRBJ2-1, reads DAGVTQSPTHLIKTRGQQVTLRCSPKSGHDTVSWYQQALGQGPQFIFQYYEEEERQRGNFPDRFSGHQFPNYSSELNVNALLLGDSALYLCASSWVLARFDSYNEQFFGPGTRLTVL.

The V gene is TRBV15, the J gene TRBJ2-2; D gene unclear. Trimming took 0 bases from V and 5 from J, leaving 10 bases between them. Looked up from germline, CDR1 is LNHNV and CDR2 is YYDKDF (reference sequence). This CDR3 comprises 15 residues. The CDR3 DNA reads as TGTGCCACCAGCAGAGATCGTAAGCGTACCGGGGAGCTGTTTTTT. Its protein is CATSRDRKRTGELFF. Full variable domain (remainder filled in from reference TRBV15 and TRBJ2-2): DAMVIQNPRYQVTQFGKPVTLSCSQTLNHNVMYWYQQKSSQAPKLLFHYYDKDFNNEADTPDNFQSRRPNTSFCFLDIRSPGLGDTAMYLCATSRDRKRTGELFFGEGSRLTVL.

This chain uses TRBV2 with TRBJ2-7, with no clear D. This CDR3 is built from 14 residues. V was clipped by 7 bases and J by 6 bases, with 19 bases between them. The germline CDR1 and CDR2 sequences are SNHLY and FYNNEI. The CDR3 DNA is TGTGCCAGCAATATGAAGGCAGGAATGGCCGAGCAGTACTTC. Protein: CASNMKAGMAEQYF.

This clone was seen just once. This rearrangement joins TRBV5-1 to TRBJ2-5; TRBD2 agrees at 8 bases. CDR3 length: 19 residues. The germline V gene has CDR1 SGHRS and CDR2 YFSETQ. With V trimmed by 0 bases and J by 4 bases, 17 bases remained unmatched. The CDR3 reads CASSLELVSGGPAGETQYF. In DNA, the CDR3 is TGCGCCAGCAGCTTGGAATTGGTGAGCGGGGGCCCGGCGGGAGAGACCCAGTACTTC.

The chain joins TRBV2 to TRBJ1-5, with D unclear. The CDR3 consists of 13 residues. The germline gives CDR1 SNHLY, CDR2 FYNNEI. Trimming stripped 1 base from V and 6 bases from J, with 7 bases between. CDR3 residues: CASSEGTVQPQHF. CDR3 nucleotides: TGTGCCAGCAGTGAAGGAACAGTTCAGCCCCAGCATTTT.

The chain links TRBV10-3 to TRBJ1-5, with a tentative D call TRBD1 (5 bases). V shed 6 bases and J shed 4 bases, with 13 bases lying between them. CDR1 is ENHRY, CDR2 SYGVKD, per germline. The CDR3 consists of 14 residues. DNA for the CDR3: TGTGCCATCAGAGAGGGGTCCCTGAATCAGCCCCAGCATTTT. It encodes CAIREGSLNQPQHF.

V and J are TRBV6-6 and TRBJ1-4; no clear D. Trimming removed 7 bases from V and 6 bases from J, with 12 bases in between. The germline V gene has CDR1 MNHNY and CDR2 SVGAGI (reference sequence). The CDR3 is 13 amino acids. The CDR3 coding sequence is TGTGCCAGCACCGGAGGGTTTGATGAAAAACTGTTTTTT. It codes for CASTGGFDEKLFF.

The J gene is TRBJ1-1, the V gene TRBV6-1, with D possibly being TRBD1 (5 bases). In germline, CDR1 is MNHNS, CDR2 SASEGT. V dropped 7 bases and J dropped 3 bases, with 18 bases sitting between them. The CDR3 loop spans 15 amino acids. The CDR3 DNA is TGTGCCAGCATCCCTACATGGGACGCGTACACTGAAGCTTTCTTT. Translation: CASIPTWDAYTEAFF.

The chain combines TRBV11-2 with TRBJ1-2; D remains ambiguous. Trimming left V 2 bases short and J 5 bases short, with 12 bases between. This CDR3 comprises 14 residues. Germline lookup yields CDR1 SGHAT and CDR2 FQNNGV. CDR3 DNA: TGTGCCAGCAGCTTATTAGGTCACCGATATGGCTACACCTTC. It is translated as CASSLLGHRYGYTF.

V gene TRBV6-1 combines with J gene TRBJ1-5, with a possible D match to TRBD1 (5 bases). The CDR3 is 15 amino acids. Germline V gives CDR1 MNHNS, CDR2 SASEGT. V lost 4 bases and J lost 3, with 13 bases in between. CDR3 nucleotide sequence: TGTGCCAGCAGTGGGGGCTCGCACAACAATCAGCCCCAGCATTTT. Residues: CASSGGSHNNQPQHF.

The chain has TRBV10-3 and TRBJ2-7; D possibly corresponds to TRBD1 (6 bases). V lost 7 bases to trimming and J lost 0 bases, with 10 bases between them. Germline CDR1 is ENHRY and CDR2 is SYGVKD. The CDR3 loop spans 13 amino acids. The CDR3 protein is CAITPDSSYEQYF. DNA of the CDR3: TGTGCCATCACTCCGGACAGCTCCTACGAGCAGTACTTC.

The J gene is TRBJ1-4, the V gene TRBV18, with D maybe TRBD1 (5 bases). The CDR3 has 18 amino acids. Trimming removed 6 bases at V and 0 bases at J, with 20 bases between. Germline CDR1 reads KGHSH; CDR2 reads LQKENI. DNA of the CDR3: TGTGCCAGCTCCGACAGCCACTCTACCCCTTCAACTAATGAAAAACTGTTTTTT. This encodes CASSDSHSTPSTNEKLFF.

This chain connects TRBV7-6 to TRBJ1-5; 8 positions agree with TRBD1. The CDR3 loop spans 18 amino acids. V trimming: 4 bases; J trimming: 0 bases; junction bases outside the gene matches: 11. CDR1 is SGHVS, CDR2 FNYEAQ, per germline. The chain's CDR3 is CASSSRPGGQGSNQPQHF. CDR3 DNA: TGTGCCAGCAGCTCCCGACCCGGCGGACAGGGTAGCAATCAGCCCCAGCATTTT.

The CDR3 sequence: CAITRTGGTYNEQFF. The CDR3 DNA follows: TGTGCCATCACCCGGACAGGGGGCACCTACAATGAGCAGTTCTTC. The chain is built from TRBV10-3 and TRBJ2-1, with TRBD1 matching over 11 bases. V shed 7 bases and J 2 bases; nucleotides not matched to a gene: 4. Germline V gene data show CDR1 as ENHRY and CDR2 as SYGVKD. The CDR3 has 15 residues.

The chain links TRBV7-3 to TRBJ2-1; 9 bases agree with TRBD2. The germline gives CDR1 SGHTA, CDR2 FQGTGA. V shed 5 bases, J shed 3 bases, and the junction held 2 bases outside the gene matches. The CDR3 contains 14 residues. The CDR3, as DNA: TGTGCCAGCAGCCCGACTAGCGGCTACAATGAGCAGTTCTTC. Translating gives CASSPTSGYNEQFF.